The 14 T cell receptor beta chains below all came from one sample that was sequenced in a study of response to subunit inactivated influenza vaccine. TCRdb reanalysed the RT-PCR reads using MiXCR and keeps one entry per CDR3 protein. The sample consists of roughly 540,000 distinct CDR3 sequences, roughly 25% of them appearing once. A further study also used this sample, focusing on T cells expressing NK-cell markers. That source reports: UMI-tagged 5'RACE template switching yielded the TCR beta cDNA.

Sequences were derived from CD4+ T cells sorted from PBMCs, sampled 11 to 12 days after vaccination. The receptors derive from a man in his fifties or sixties who received an inactivated influenza vaccine.

This clonotype came up a few times. The chain combines TRBV3-1 with TRBJ1-2; D not certain. Germline values: CDR1 LGHDT, CDR2 YNNKEL (reference sequence). Deletions cut 0 bases from V and 8 bases from J, with 4 bases between. The CDR3 length is 11 residues. CDR3 protein: CASSQDRGYTF. CDR3 in DNA: TGTGCCAGCAGCCAAGATCGGGGCTACACCTTC. Using reference TRBV3-1 and TRBJ1-2 for the parts outside the CDR3, the full variable domain is DTAVSQTPKYLVTQMGNDKSIKCEQNLGHDTMYWYKQDSKKFLKIMFSYNNKELIINETVPNRFSPKSPDKAHLNLHINSLELGDSAVYFCASSQDRGYTFGSGTRLTVV.

The V call is TRBV10-3, the J call TRBJ2-7; 10 bases fit TRBD1. CDR3 length: 14 residues. Germline assignment: CDR1 ENHRY and CDR2 SYGVKD. V dropped 5 bases and J dropped 6; count of bases not matched to a gene: 7. The CDR3 reads CAISHPGQGFEQYF. The CDR3 DNA is TGTGCCATCAGTCATCCGGGACAGGGGTTCGAGCAGTACTTC.

This clonotype occurred a few times. The chain employs TRBV20-1 and TRBJ1-5, with D possibly being TRBD1 (6 bases). The CDR3 spans 13 residues. In germline, CDR1 is DFQATT, CDR2 SNEGSKA (reference sequence). Trimming stripped 3 bases from V and 4 bases from J, with 10 bases between. The DNA for the CDR3 is TGCAGTGCTAGGGGCGACAGGAATCAGCCCCAGCATTTT. Residues: CSARGDRNQPQHF.

This clonotype was observed a few times. The chain joins TRBV10-3 to TRBJ1-2, with 7 positions matching TRBD1. Germline trimming cut 5 bases from V and 6 bases from J; bases unmatched to any gene: 3. In germline, CDR1 is ENHRY, CDR2 SYGVKD. The CDR3 is 12 residues long. The CDR3 loop is CAISRQGNGYTF. Here the CDR3 DNA reads TGTGCCATCAGTCGACAGGGAAATGGCTACACCTTC.

The CDR3 spells CASSQDLRTEQFF. The CDR3 DNA reads TGCGCCAGCAGCCAAGATCTCCGGACTGAGCAGTTCTTC. J is TRBJ2-1 and V is TRBV4-3, with D hard to call. The ends were cut back, 0 bases at V and 9 bases at J, with 9 bases in the middle. Germline V lookup: CDR1 LGHNA, CDR2 YSLEER. CDR3 length: 13 amino acids.

The rearrangement joins TRBV7-2 to TRBJ1-6; D perhaps matches TRBD1 (6 bases). The germline V gene has CDR1 SGHTA and CDR2 FQGNSA. There are 14 residues in the CDR3. The V and J ends lost 5 bases and 9 bases respectively, with 14 bases between them. The DNA of the CDR3 is TGTGCCAGCAGCGTACAGGGTGTGTCTTCACCCCTCCACTTT. This encodes CASSVQGVSSPLHF. Based on the CDR3 plus reference TRBV7-2 and TRBJ1-6, the full variable domain is GAGVSQSPSNKVTEKGKDVELRCDPISGHTALYWYRQSLGQGLEFLIYFQGNSAPDKSGLPSDRFSAERTGGSVSTLTIQRTQQEDSAVYLCASSVQGVSSPLHFGNGTRLTVT.

This clonotype was recorded at least ten times. The chain links TRBV28 to TRBJ2-5; 12 nucleotides align to TRBD1. Germline lookup yields CDR1 MDHEN and CDR2 SYDVKM. V lost 5 bases, J lost 1 base, and 11 bases stayed unmatched. The CDR3 has 18 amino acids. The CDR3 sequence: CASSRRDRGRRLQETQYF. As DNA, the CDR3 is TGTGCCAGCAGTCGCCGGGACAGGGGGCGCCGCCTCCAAGAGACCCAGTACTTC.

CDR3 sequence: CASSAGQGRSEQFF. DNA of the CDR3: TGTGCCAGCAGCGCGGGACAGGGTAGGAGTGAGCAGTTCTTC. The chain combines TRBV6-1 with TRBJ2-1, with TRBD1 matching over 9 bases. Germline V gene sequence: CDR1 MNHNS, CDR2 SASEGT. Trimming took 6 bases from V and 9 from J; bases not matched to a gene: 9. This CDR3 contains 14 residues.

The sample holds many counts of this clonotype. The CDR3 spells CASSRQGIRNIQYF. CDR3 nucleotide sequence: TGTGCCAGCAGTAGACAGGGAATAAGAAACATTCAGTACTTC. V usage is TRBV12-3 or TRBV12-4 and J usage is TRBJ2-4; 7 nucleotides line up with TRBD1. With V trimmed by 5 bases and J by 6 bases, 7 bases remained unmatched. CDR3 length: 14 residues.

This chain links TRBV28 with TRBJ2-7, with D maybe TRBD1 (5 bases). The CDR3 sequence is 14 residues long. Germline V gene sequence: CDR1 MDHEN, CDR2 SYDVKM. Trimming shortened V by 6 bases and J by 2 bases, and 14 bases separated the two germline ends. Here the CDR3 reads CASRSLQATYEQYF. The CDR3 region has the DNA TGTGCCAGCAGGTCCCTACAGGCAACCTACGAGCAGTACTTC.

The chain links TRBV6-2 or TRBV6-3 to TRBJ2-7, with TRBD1 as a possible D gene (5 bases). With 10 bases removed from V and 5 bases from J, the gap between germline ends came to 18 bases. Germline CDR1 and CDR2: MNHEY and SVGEGT. The length of the CDR3 is 13 residues. The chain's CDR3 is CATRELAQNEQYF. CDR3 DNA sequence: TGTGCCACCAGGGAATTAGCCCAAAACGAGCAGTACTTC.

The chain uses TRBV18 and TRBJ2-7; weak D call: TRBD2 (5 bases). Germline CDR1 KGHSH, CDR2 LQKENI. Deletions cut 3 bases from V and 1 base from J, with 10 bases between. The CDR3 length is 14 residues. DNA for the CDR3: TGTGCCAGCTCACCGAGAGAGGGATCCTACGAGCAGTACTTC. It translates to CASSPREGSYEQYF.

The table lists this clonotype with a few counts. J is TRBJ1-2 and V is TRBV7-6; D is undetermined. V lost 1 base, J lost 5 bases, and 11 bases lay in between. The germline CDR1 and CDR2 sequences are SGHVS and FNYEAQ. The CDR3 is 14 amino acids. The CDR3 sequence is CASSLVQSDYGYTF. DNA of the CDR3: TGTGCCAGCAGCTTAGTTCAAAGCGATTATGGCTACACCTTC.

In this sample, this clonotype turned up a few times. The chain combines TRBV20-1 with TRBJ2-3, with D possibly being TRBD1 or TRBD2 (5 bases each). V dropped 1 base and J dropped 0 bases, with 11 bases sitting between them. CDR1 DFQATT and CDR2 SNEGSKA come from the germline V gene (reference sequence). The CDR3 covers 15 residues. The DNA for the CDR3 is TGCAGTGCTAGAGCCGGGACCTCTAGCACAGATACGCAGTATTTT. As protein: CSARAGTSSTDTQYF.